These T cell receptor beta chains were read from a single sample in a study of OX40 agonist ivuxolimab in advanced cancers. Generated by immunoSEQ multiplex PCR, the TCRdb table keeps only in-frame clones and is missing some. This sample has roughly 110,000 clones, with approximately 90% found just once. The sample in question was CD4+ or CD8+ T cells sorted from blood, obtained in a trial of the OX40 agonist ivuxolimab. These receptors all stem from an adult with an advanced solid tumor such as melanoma, head and neck, liver or kidney cancer. Both conserved end residues are part of each CDR3. A D gene is named only where the DNA matches it firmly. Expanded clones are given a class, and other clones once, few, many or no size at all.

d_call clone_size j_call v_call cdr3_aa cdr3_nt
TRBD2 NA TRBJ2-5 TRBV15 CATSRDPAGGETQYF TGTGCCACCAGCAGAGATCCTGCGGGAGGAGAGACCCAGTACTTC
TRBD1 NA TRBJ2-7 TRBV6-5 CASSLSGTGVYEQYF TGTGCCAGCAGTTTATCCGGGACAGGGGTGTACGAGCAGTACTTC
NA once TRBJ1-1 TRBV2 CASRARGLGGNTEAFF TGTGCCAGCAGGGCTAGAGGGCTTGGGGGGAACACTGAAGCTTTCTTT
NA NA TRBJ2-1 TRBV7-2 CASSLSGDLYNEQFF TGTGCCAGCAGCTTATCAGGGGACCTCTACAATGAGCAGTTCTTC
NA NA TRBJ2-7 TRBV6-6 CASSSGQIFGQYF TGTGCCAGCAGTTCTGGTCAGATCTTTGGGCAGTACTTC
TRBD2 NA TRBJ2-7 TRBV10-3 CAISRTSGDEQYF TGTGCCATCAGCAGGACTAGTGGGGACGAGCAGTACTTC
NA NA TRBJ1-1 TRBV28 CASSFIQVVLKAEAFF TGTGCCAGCAGTTTTATACAGGTAGTCCTCAAGGCTGAAGCTTTCTTT
NA NA TRBJ1-5 TRBV6-6 CASSYYIEGNQPQHF TGTGCCAGCAGTTACTACATAGAGGGCAATCAGCCCCAGCATTTT
NA NA TRBJ2-1 TRBV5-1 CASSFTNEQFF TGCGCCAGCAGCTTCACCAATGAGCAGTTCTTC
NA NA TRBJ2-3 TRBV6-5 CASTSTDTQYF TGTGCCAGCACTTCTACAGATACGCAGTATTTT
NA once TRBJ1-1 TRBV18 CASSPRPRDLNTEAFF TGTGCCAGCTCACCTAGACCCAGGGATCTAAACACTGAAGCTTTCTTT
TRBD1 NA TRBJ1-1 TRBV27 CASRLTGAIMNTEAFF TGTGCCAGCAGACTTACAGGGGCGATAATGAACACTGAAGCTTTCTTT
NA NA TRBJ2-3 TRBV7-2 CASSLGRLLTDTQYF TGTGCCAGCAGCTTAGGGCGGTTACTCACAGATACGCAGTATTTT
NA NA TRBJ2-1 TRBV5-1 CASSFTPLWGPNNEQFF TGCGCCAGCAGCTTTACTCCTCTTTGGGGTCCTAACAATGAGCAGTTCTTC
NA once TRBJ2-6 TRBV7-3 CASSSYPLRTGANVLTF TGTGCCAGCAGCTCCTACCCCCTCAGGACAGGGGCCAACGTCCTGACTTTC
NA NA TRBJ1-2 TRBV9 CASSVKETANYGYTF TGTGCCAGCAGCGTAAAAGAGACCGCTAACTATGGCTACACCTTC
NA once TRBJ1-2 TRBV5-6 CASSPSDPNYGYTF TGTGCCAGCAGCCCATCGGACCCTAACTATGGCTACACCTTC
TRBD2 NA TRBJ2-3 TRBV5-1 CASSFPGASGGTDTQYF TGCGCCAGCAGCTTTCCCGGGGCTAGCGGGGGGACAGATACGCAGTATTTT
NA NA TRBJ2-7 TRBV28 CASHGGGAAYEQYF TGTGCCAGCCACGGGGGTGGAGCGGCCTACGAGCAGTACTTC
NA NA TRBJ2-1 TRBV5-6 CASSFIGLIAYNEQFF TGTGCCAGCAGCTTTATAGGGTTGATAGCTTACAATGAGCAGTTCTTC
NA NA TRBJ1-3 TRBV19 CASRSNGNTIYF TGTGCCAGTAGATCCAACGGAAACACCATATATTTT
NA NA TRBJ1-5 TRBV6-6 CASAPLGPNQPQHF TGTGCCAGCGCCCCACTAGGACCCAATCAGCCCCAGCATTTT
TRBD2 NA TRBJ2-7 TRBV30 CAWSASGGTAQYF TGTGCCTGGAGTGCCAGCGGGGGGACTGCGCAGTACTTC
TRBD1 NA TRBJ1-1 TRBV6-6 CASSSGTGREAFF TGTGCCAGCAGTTCAGGGACAGGGCGAGAAGCTTTCTTT
NA NA TRBJ2-1 TRBV18 CASSPPGQTTYNEQFF TGTGCCAGCTCACCACCCGGACAGACAACATACAATGAGCAGTTCTTC